The source of this T cell receptor beta chain is a study of radiation and T cells in renal cell carcinoma. Study findings and constraints: No pretreatment tumor biopsies were available for baseline clonotypes.

As for this clone: Its antigen remains unidentified.

The assay was immunoSEQ multiplex PCR, and TCRdb's table has in-frame clones only and misses some. The profile shows roughly 100,000 clones, 82% of them singletons. V dropped 2 bases and J dropped 4; count of bases not matched to a gene: 2. The germline gives CDR1 LNHDA, CDR2 SQIVND (reference sequence). The CDR3 is 14 amino acids. Time point of the sample: baseline pretreatment blood. Treatment: 15 Gy SBRT to primary tumor, nephrectomy 4 weeks later. The genes are TRBV19 and TRBJ2-3; 8 bases align to TRBD1. The receptor was derived from a man aged 60-69 years with renal cell carcinoma. Sequencing used blood, obtained from a patient whose treatment included radiotherapy and nephrectomy. This CDR3 is CASSISQGADTQYF. CDR3 bases: TGTGCCAGTAGTATATCACAGGGGGCAGATACGCAGTATTTT.